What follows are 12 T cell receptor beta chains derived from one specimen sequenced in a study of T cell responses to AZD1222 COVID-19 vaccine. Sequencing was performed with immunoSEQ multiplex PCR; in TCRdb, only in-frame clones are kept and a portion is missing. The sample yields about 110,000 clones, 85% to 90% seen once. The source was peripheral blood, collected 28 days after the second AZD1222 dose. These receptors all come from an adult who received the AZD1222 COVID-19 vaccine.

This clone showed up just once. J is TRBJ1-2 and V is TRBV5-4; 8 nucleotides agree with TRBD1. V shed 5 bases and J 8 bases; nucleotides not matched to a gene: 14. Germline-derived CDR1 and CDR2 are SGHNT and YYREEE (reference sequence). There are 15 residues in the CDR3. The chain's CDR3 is CASSSDRGNFRGYTF. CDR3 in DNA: TGTGCCAGCAGTAGCGACAGGGGTAATTTCCGCGGCTACACCTTC.

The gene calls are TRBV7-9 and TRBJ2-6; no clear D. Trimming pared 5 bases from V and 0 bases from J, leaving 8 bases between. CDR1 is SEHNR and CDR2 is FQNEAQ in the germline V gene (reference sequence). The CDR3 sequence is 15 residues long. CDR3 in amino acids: CASSLVSSGANVLTF. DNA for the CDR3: TGTGCCAGCAGCCTGGTTAGCTCTGGGGCCAACGTCCTGACTTTC.

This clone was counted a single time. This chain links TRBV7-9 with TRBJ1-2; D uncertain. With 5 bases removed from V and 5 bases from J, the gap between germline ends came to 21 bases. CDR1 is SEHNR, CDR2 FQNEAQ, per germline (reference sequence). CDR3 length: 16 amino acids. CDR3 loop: CASSPWSGPALYGYTF. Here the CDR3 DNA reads TGTGCCAGCAGCCCCTGGAGTGGGCCGGCACTTTATGGCTACACCTTC.

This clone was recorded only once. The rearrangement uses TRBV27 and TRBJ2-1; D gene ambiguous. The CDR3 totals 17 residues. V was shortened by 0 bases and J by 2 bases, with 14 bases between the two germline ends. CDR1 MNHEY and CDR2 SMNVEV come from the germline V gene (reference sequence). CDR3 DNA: TGTGCCAGCAGTTTATCGGGCTCGAACGTTGCCTACAATGAGCAGTTCTTC. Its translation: CASSLSGSNVAYNEQFF.

CDR3 protein: CASSRTGGQPQHF. The CDR3 DNA reads as TGTGCCAGCAGTCGGACGGGGGGTCAGCCCCAGCATTTT. The V and J genes are TRBV6-5 and TRBJ1-5, with D tentatively TRBD1 (5 bases). The CDR3 is 13 amino acids. The germline V gene encodes CDR1 MNHEY and CDR2 SVGAGI. Trimming cost V 5 bases and J 6 bases, with 11 bases left between them.

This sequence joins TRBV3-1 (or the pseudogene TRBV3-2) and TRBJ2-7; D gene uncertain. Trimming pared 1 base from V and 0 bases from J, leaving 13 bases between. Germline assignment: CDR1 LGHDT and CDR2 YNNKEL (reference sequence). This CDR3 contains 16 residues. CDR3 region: CASSQVPDGSSYEQYF. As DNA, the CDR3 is TGTGCCAGCAGCCAAGTCCCGGACGGAAGCTCCTACGAGCAGTACTTC.

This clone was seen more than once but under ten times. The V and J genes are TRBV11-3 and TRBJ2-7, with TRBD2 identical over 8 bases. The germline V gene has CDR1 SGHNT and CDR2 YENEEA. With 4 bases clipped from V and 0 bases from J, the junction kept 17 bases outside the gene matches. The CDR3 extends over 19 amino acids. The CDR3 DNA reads TGTGCCAGCAGCTACCGGGGGCTAGCGGGCCACCTTAGCTCCTACGAGCAGTACTTC. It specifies CASSYRGLAGHLSSYEQYF.

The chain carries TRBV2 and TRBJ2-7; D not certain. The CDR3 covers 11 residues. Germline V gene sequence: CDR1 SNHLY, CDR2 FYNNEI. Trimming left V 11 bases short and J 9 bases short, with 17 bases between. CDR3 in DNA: TGTGCCGGTAGACTGGCGGTGGGGCAGTACTTC. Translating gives CAGRLAVGQYF.

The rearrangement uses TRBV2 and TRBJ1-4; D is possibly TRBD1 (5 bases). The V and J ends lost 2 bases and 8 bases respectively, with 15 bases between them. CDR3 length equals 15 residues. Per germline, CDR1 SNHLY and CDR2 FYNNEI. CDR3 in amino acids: CASSEMGREIEKLFF. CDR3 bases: TGTGCCAGCAGTGAAATGGGCAGGGAAATAGAAAAACTGTTTTTT.

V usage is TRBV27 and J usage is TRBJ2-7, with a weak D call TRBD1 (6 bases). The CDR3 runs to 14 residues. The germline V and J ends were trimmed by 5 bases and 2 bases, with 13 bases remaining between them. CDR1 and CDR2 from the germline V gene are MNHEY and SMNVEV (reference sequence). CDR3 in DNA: TGTGCCAGCAGTAACACACAGGGCCCCTACGAGCAGTACTTC. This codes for CASSNTQGPYEQYF.

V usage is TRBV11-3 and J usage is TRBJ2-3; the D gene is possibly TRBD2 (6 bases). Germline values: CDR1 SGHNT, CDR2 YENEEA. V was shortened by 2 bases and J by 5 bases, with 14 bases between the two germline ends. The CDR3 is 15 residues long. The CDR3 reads CASSLTRDWEDTQYF. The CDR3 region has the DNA TGTGCCAGCAGCTTAACAAGGGACTGGGAAGATACGCAGTATTTT.

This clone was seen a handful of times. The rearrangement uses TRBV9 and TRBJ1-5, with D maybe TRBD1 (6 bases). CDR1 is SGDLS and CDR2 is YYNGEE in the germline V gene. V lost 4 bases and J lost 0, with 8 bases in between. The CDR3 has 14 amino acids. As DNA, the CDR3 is TGTGCCAGCAGCCGACAGGATAGCAATCAGCCCCAGCATTTT. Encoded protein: CASSRQDSNQPQHF. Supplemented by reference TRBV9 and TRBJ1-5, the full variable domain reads DSGVTQTPKHLITATGQRVTLRCSPRSGDLSVYWYQQSLDQGLQFLIQYYNGEERAKGNILERFSAQQFPDLHSELNLSSLELGDSALYFCASSRQDSNQPQHFGDGTRLSIL.